This T cell receptor (beta chain) was profiled in a study of spatial heterogeneity in lung cancer. About the research overall: The donor population consisted of approximately 70 patients with untreated, early-stage non-small cell lung cancer. Sequencing covered available follow-up PBMC samples collected a median of about 22 months after resection. Each distinct TCR and UMI combination averaged more than ten appearances in raw reads.

This clonotype appeared a few times. Time point indicated: blood at routine non-recurrence follow-up after resection. Unsorted whole RNA of tumor, nontumor lung or frozen PBMC was sequenced. One entry per CDR3 protein results from TCRdb running MiXCR on the 5' RACE reads. The sample shows about 32,000 distinct CDR3 sequences, under 11% of them seen only once. The V gene end was trimmed by 4 bases and the J gene end by 2 bases; junction bases not matched to a gene: 3. Germline CDR1 reads SNHLY; CDR2 reads FYNNEI. This CDR3 is 16 amino acids long. The clonotype originates from a female donor with early-stage non-small cell lung cancer. This specimen consisted of PBMCs, obtained at follow-up. This chain joins TRBV2 and TRBJ2-3, with 13 bases lining up with TRBD2. CDR3 nucleotides: TGTGCCAGCAGTGGACTAGCGGGGGGACTCACAGATACGCAGTATTTT. This gives the protein CASSGLAGGLTDTQYF.